The 31 T cell receptor beta chains listed next were all sequenced from one sample in a study of shared clonotypes between healthy human individuals. This table comes from immunoSEQ multiplex PCR, and its TCRdb copy is limited to in-frame clones, with some not included. The table lists 2 million to 2.5 million clones, around 90% of them singletons. The specimen was naive CD4+ T cells from PBMCs. Subset of the sample: CD45RA+ positively selected. The receptors stem from a man in his late teens or twenties in good health. Some clones in this sample may be carry-over from other donors' samples.

V is TRBV10-3 and J is TRBJ2-1; TRBD2 matches at 14 bases. J was trimmed by 6 bases and V by 4 bases; bases with no gene match: 5. Germline assignment: CDR1 ENHRY and CDR2 SYGVKD. This CDR3 contains 16 residues. CDR3: CAISVLGTSGSNEQFF. CDR3 sequence (DNA): TGTGCCATCAGTGTCCTCGGGACTAGCGGGAGCAATGAGCAGTTCTTC.

The rearrangement uses TRBV11-3 and TRBJ2-3; D remains unclear. Germline values: CDR1 SGHNT, CDR2 YENEEA. The CDR3 is made up of 13 amino acids. The V gene lost 5 bases and the J gene lost 8 bases, with 14 bases spanning the gap. This CDR3 reads CASSVSYLGTQYF. CDR3 bases: TGTGCCAGCAGCGTCTCGTATTTAGGTACGCAGTATTTT.

A few counts support this clone. The genes are TRBV5-1 and TRBJ1-5; no firm D call. The length of the CDR3 is 13 residues. The germline V gene encodes CDR1 SGHRS and CDR2 YFSETQ. V shed 4 bases and J shed 10 bases, with 15 bases lying between them. The CDR3 region has the DNA TGCGCCAGCAGCCCGGATGGTGAGGGACCCCAGCATTTT. Protein: CASSPDGEGPQHF.

This clone was recorded only once. The chain recombines TRBV6-9 with TRBJ2-3; 8 bases agree with TRBD2. Losses at the gene ends were 2 bases for V and 1 base for J; bases not matched to a gene: 11. The CDR3 sequence is 18 residues long. The germline CDR1 and CDR2 sequences are MNHGY and SVAAGI. This CDR3 reads CASSYPGGIGSGTDTQYF. CDR3 in DNA: TGTGCCAGCAGTTATCCGGGGGGGATCGGGAGTGGCACAGATACGCAGTATTTT.

V is TRBV18 and J is TRBJ1-1; TRBD1 might be the D (6 bases). The V and J ends lost 6 bases and 4 bases respectively, with 15 bases between them. Germline V gives CDR1 KGHSH, CDR2 LQKENI. The CDR3 sequence is 14 residues long. The CDR3 DNA follows: TGTGCCAGCTCCCTATCCAGGGGCCTCACTGAAGCTTTCTTT. This gives the protein CASSLSRGLTEAFF. The full variable domain, with the rest looked up from reference TRBV18 and TRBJ1-1, is NAGVMQNPRHLVRRRGQEARLRCSPMKGHSHVYWYRQLPEEGLKFMVYLQKENIIDESGMPKERFSAEFPKEGPSILRIQQVVRGDSAAYFCASSLSRGLTEAFFGQGTRLTVV.

The chain joins TRBV4-2 to TRBJ2-2; 11 bases are shared with TRBD2. V dropped 4 bases and J dropped 4; count of bases not matched to a gene: 2. The CDR3 covers 15 residues. Germline V lookup: CDR1 LGHNA, CDR2 YNFKEQ. CDR3 bases: TGTGCCAGCAGCCTTACTAGCGGGGGCACCGGGGAGCTGTTTTTT. Its protein is CASSLTSGGTGELFF.

This chain joins TRBV6-6 and TRBJ1-1; D is ambiguous. The germline V gene encodes CDR1 MNHNY and CDR2 SVGAGI (reference sequence). The ends were cut back, 6 bases at V and 0 bases at J, with 8 bases in the middle. This CDR3 has 13 residues. CDR3 in amino acids: CASSSTVNTEAFF. The CDR3 nucleotides are TGTGCCAGCAGCTCAACAGTGAACACTGAAGCTTTCTTT.

The count of this clone is one. The chain combines TRBV6-5 with TRBJ2-5, with 8 nucleotides matching TRBD2. CDR1 MNHEY and CDR2 SVGAGI come from the germline V gene. V was pared by 4 bases and J by 3 bases, with 4 bases of the junction left unmatched. The CDR3 covers 14 residues. This chain's CDR3 is CASSSLAGKETQYF. CDR3 in DNA: TGTGCCAGCAGTTCTTTAGCGGGAAAAGAGACCCAGTACTTC.

The rearrangement links TRBV6-4 to TRBJ2-2, with D perhaps matching TRBD2 (5 bases). CDR3 length: 14 residues. Trimming took off 10 bases at V and 0 bases at J, with 12 bases between the two ends. Germline values: CDR1 MRHNA, CDR2 SNTAGT. The CDR3 nucleotides are TGTGCCACCCAAGTGGAGGCGAACACCGGGGAGCTGTTTTTT. This sequence encodes CATQVEANTGELFF.

This clone was recorded only once. The CDR3: CASSLAGSRTEAFF. The CDR3 DNA follows: TGTGCCAGCAGCTTAGCCGGGTCGAGAACTGAAGCTTTCTTT. The rearrangement uses TRBV11-2 and TRBJ1-1; D remains unclear. The CDR3 totals 14 residues. V lost 1 base, J lost 5 bases, and 11 bases lay in between. CDR1 is SGHAT, CDR2 FQNNGV, per germline.

V gene TRBV5-1 combines with J gene TRBJ2-1; D might be TRBD2 (5 bases). The V gene's germline CDR1 is SGHRS and CDR2 YFSETQ. V was cut by 2 bases and J by 2 bases, with 11 bases left in between. This CDR3 is built from 15 residues. CDR3 amino acids: CASSFNGETYNEQFF. The CDR3, as DNA: TGCGCCAGCAGCTTCAACGGGGAAACCTACAATGAGCAGTTCTTC.

The rearrangement links TRBV4-3 to TRBJ2-1; 9 bases match TRBD1. V lost 1 base and J lost 5; bases outside the gene matches: 6. This CDR3 spans 16 amino acids. CDR1 is LGHNA and CDR2 is YSLEER in the germline V gene. The CDR3 nucleotides read TGCGCCAGCAGCCAAGCCGCCGGGACAGGGAACAATGAGCAGTTCTTC. Protein: CASSQAAGTGNNEQFF.

The chain couples TRBV19 to TRBJ2-6; no definite D call. The germline CDR1 and CDR2 sequences are LNHDA and SQIVND (reference sequence). V was pared by 3 bases and J by 0 bases, with 9 bases between. The CDR3 extends over 16 amino acids. The CDR3 region is CASSIVLSSGANVLTF. The CDR3 nucleotides read TGTGCCAGTAGTATCGTATTAAGCTCTGGGGCCAACGTCCTGACTTTC.

The rearrangement links TRBV7-2 to TRBJ2-7; TRBD2 might be the D (5 bases). Germline V lookup: CDR1 SGHTA, CDR2 FQGNSA. This CDR3 is 13 amino acids long. Trimming took off 2 bases at V and 6 bases at J, with 11 bases between the two ends. The CDR3 nucleotides read TGTGCCAGCAGCTTAAACTCTCGGGGCGAGCAGTACTTC. Protein sequence: CASSLNSRGEQYF.

The rearrangement links TRBV9 to TRBJ2-7, with D possibly TRBD2 on 6 matching bases. Germline values: CDR1 SGDLS, CDR2 YYNGEE. V lost 2 bases and J lost 6, with 15 bases in between. This CDR3 spans 14 amino acids. The CDR3 sequence: CASSVQSLGGEQYF. In DNA, the CDR3 is TGTGCCAGCAGCGTTCAAAGTCTGGGAGGCGAGCAGTACTTC.

This rearrangement joins TRBV6-5 to TRBJ1-5; weak D call: TRBD1 (5 bases). The germline CDR1 and CDR2 sequences are MNHEY and SVGAGI. The CDR3 is 13 residues long. V lost 0 bases and J 8 bases, leaving 8 bases between the germline ends. DNA for the CDR3: TGTGCCAGCAGTTACTCTGGGGGTAAGCCCCAGCATTTT. This codes for CASSYSGGKPQHF.

Comment on this clone: This clone may be a read error of a much larger clone one base away. The sample has other DNA sequences that encode this CDR3 too. The V call is TRBV5-1, the J call TRBJ1-1; TRBD1 matches at 8 bases. Germline V lookup: CDR1 SGHRS, CDR2 YFSETQ. J was trimmed by 1 base and V by 2 bases; bases with no gene match: 1. CDR3 length: 14 amino acids. The CDR3, as DNA: TGCGCCAGCAGCTTCGGACAGGGGAACACTGAAGCTTTCTTT. Translated: CASSFGQGNTEAFF.

The V and J genes are TRBV9 and TRBJ1-1, with D maybe TRBD1 (5 bases). The CDR3 runs to 15 residues. Between the trimmed V and J ends, which lost 3 bases and 2 bases, there was a span of 14 bases. Per germline, CDR1 SGDLS and CDR2 YYNGEE. The CDR3 sequence: CASSADPRANTEAFF. DNA of the CDR3: TGTGCCAGCAGCGCCGACCCCAGGGCCAACACTGAAGCTTTCTTT.

The V and J genes are TRBV28 and TRBJ1-1; no clear D gene. V lost 3 bases and J lost 0, with 17 bases in between. The CDR3 covers 17 residues. Germline CDR1 MDHEN, CDR2 SYDVKM. CDR3 amino acids: CASSLSKRASMNTEAFF. DNA of the CDR3: TGTGCCAGCAGTTTGTCGAAAAGGGCCAGCATGAACACTGAAGCTTTCTTT.

The chain recombines TRBV18 with TRBJ1-4, with TRBD1 matching 8 bases. This CDR3 is 16 amino acids long. From germline, CDR1 is KGHSH and CDR2 LQKENI. J gave up 2 bases and V 2 bases, and 4 bases lay outside the gene matches. The CDR3 sequence is CASSPIQGATNEKLFF. CDR3 DNA sequence: TGTGCCAGCTCACCAATTCAGGGGGCCACTAATGAAAAACTGTTTTTT.

The chain has TRBV7-9 and TRBJ1-2; TRBD1 aligns across 7 bases. V dropped 1 base and J dropped 8; count of bases not matched to a gene: 7. CDR1 SEHNR and CDR2 FQNEAQ come from the germline V gene (reference sequence). This CDR3 is 14 amino acids long. This CDR3 is CASSLDGTAAGYTF. The CDR3 DNA follows: TGTGCCAGCAGCTTAGACGGGACAGCGGCCGGCTACACCTTC.

This chain links TRBV7-9 with TRBJ2-3; maybe TRBD2 (6 bases). Trimming cost V 1 base and J 2 bases, with 16 bases left between them. Germline CDR1 reads SEHNR; CDR2 reads FQNEAQ (reference sequence). CDR3 length: 17 residues. CDR3: CASSLGLGEVPTDTQYF. The CDR3 DNA sequence: TGTGCCAGCAGCTTAGGTCTTGGGGAGGTACCCACAGATACGCAGTATTTT.

Regarding this clone: Other nucleotide sequences in the sample specify the same CDR3. The CDR3 here is CASSYSGQGYEQYF. Here the CDR3 DNA reads TGTGCCAGCAGTTACTCGGGACAGGGCTACGAGCAGTACTTC. The V call is TRBV6-5, the J call TRBJ2-7; 9 bases match TRBD1. V was clipped by 0 bases and J by 3 bases; unmatched bases: 0. Germline V gene data show CDR1 as MNHEY and CDR2 as SVGAGI. This CDR3 contains 14 residues.

The chain's CDR3 is CAWDGLSNYGYTF. For the CDR3, the DNA is TGTGCCTGGGACGGACTGAGCAACTATGGCTACACCTTC. This sequence joins TRBV30 and TRBJ1-2, with unresolved D. Trimming took 5 bases from V and 2 from J, leaving 12 bases between them. The CDR3 length is 13 residues. CDR1 GTSNPN and CDR2 SVGIG come from the germline V gene (reference sequence).

The J gene is TRBJ2-1, the V gene TRBV5-1; 10 nucleotides agree with TRBD2. The V gene's germline CDR1 is SGHRS and CDR2 YFSETQ. The CDR3 has 15 residues. After removal of 1 base from V and 8 bases from J, the junction contained 6 bases not matched to a gene. The CDR3 coding sequence is TGCGCCAGCAGCTTGTCGACTAGCGGGTCCCATGAGCAGTTCTTC. It specifies CASSLSTSGSHEQFF.

This chain joins TRBV28 and TRBJ2-7; the D gene could be TRBD1 or TRBD2 (5 bases each). CDR3 length equals 15 residues. Trimming took 6 bases from V and 3 from J, leaving 18 bases between them. Germline CDR1 and CDR2: MDHEN and SYDVKM. The CDR3 region is CASSSGTLGSYEQYF. CDR3 nucleotide sequence: TGTGCCAGCAGCTCCGGGACCTTGGGGAGCTACGAGCAGTACTTC. Based on the CDR3 plus reference TRBV28 and TRBJ2-7, the full variable domain is DVKVTQSSRYLVKRTGEKVFLECVQDMDHENMFWYRQDPGLGLRLIYFSYDVKMKEKGDIPEGYSVSREKKERFSLILESASTNQTSMYLCASSSGTLGSYEQYFGPGTRLTVT.

Turning to this clone: Other DNA sequences in this specimen translate into the identical CDR3. V usage is TRBV29-1 and J usage is TRBJ2-7; D not resolved. Trimming removed 0 bases from V and 6 bases from J, with 0 bases in between. CDR3 length: 9 amino acids. Germline V CDR1 and CDR2: SQVTM, ANQGSEA. CDR3: CSVEDEQYF. DNA for the CDR3: TGCAGCGTTGAAGACGAGCAGTACTTC.

The genes are TRBV5-1 and TRBJ2-7; no clear D. V lost 5 bases, J lost 0 bases, and 9 bases lay in between. Germline V gene data show CDR1 as SGHRS and CDR2 as YFSETQ. CDR3 length: 13 residues. DNA of the CDR3: TGCGCCAGCAGTTACAGTAACTCCTACGAGCAGTACTTC. Protein product: CASSYSNSYEQYF.

V is TRBV6-1 and J is TRBJ2-2, with 12 bases matching TRBD2. The CDR3 is 18 amino acids. The germline CDR1 and CDR2 sequences are MNHNS and SASEGT. The V gene end was trimmed by 4 bases and the J gene end by 6 bases; junction bases not matched to a gene: 12. CDR3 bases: TGTGCCAGCAGTGTACCGCCGGGACTAGCGGGTTCCGCCGGGGAGCTGTTTTTT. Its protein product is CASSVPPGLAGSAGELFF.

Of note for this clone: The identical CDR3 is also encoded by other nucleotide sequences in the sample. The chain employs TRBV7-3 and TRBJ2-5; D unresolved. Germline values: CDR1 SGHTA, CDR2 FQGTGA. The CDR3 extends over 13 amino acids. The germline V and J ends were trimmed by 5 bases and 2 bases, with 9 bases remaining between them. The CDR3 loop is CASSPGSQETQYF. The CDR3 bases are TGTGCCAGCAGCCCCGGCTCTCAAGAGACCCAGTACTTC.

This sequence joins TRBV18 and TRBJ1-5; D uncertain. This CDR3 is built from 14 residues. Germline CDR1 is KGHSH and CDR2 is LQKENI. V lost 5 bases to trimming and J lost 6 bases, with 14 bases between them. Written as DNA, the CDR3 is TGTGCCAGCTCAGATTTGGGCGCCCGTCAGCCCCAGCATTTT. As protein: CASSDLGARQPQHF.